A single sample is the source of the 27 T cell receptor beta chains below, sequenced in a study of cytomegalovirus exposure and HLA in healthy donors. The table came from immunoSEQ multiplex PCR; TCRdb's copy has only in-frame clones and leaves some out. The sample yields about 240,000 clones, approximately 86% seen once. The material sequenced was PBMCs. The receptors here all came from a woman aged 25 to 39 in good health and CMV-seropositive.

The chain is built from TRBV28 and TRBJ1-4; D unclear. The CDR3 has 16 residues. V was cut by 1 base and J by 5 bases, with 14 bases left in between. The germline V gene encodes CDR1 MDHEN and CDR2 SYDVKM. The CDR3 region is CASSLSWAGENEKLFF. The CDR3 DNA is TGTGCCAGCAGTTTATCATGGGCAGGTGAAAATGAAAAACTGTTTTTT.

The chain combines TRBV28 with TRBJ1-1, with 8 bases aligning to TRBD1. CDR1 and CDR2 from the germline V gene are MDHEN and SYDVKM. V shed 3 bases, J shed 1 base, and the junction held 1 base outside the gene matches. The CDR3 covers 14 residues. The CDR3: CASSFDRGNTEAFF. The DNA of the CDR3 is TGTGCCAGCAGTTTCGACAGGGGGAACACTGAAGCTTTCTTT.

The rearrangement uses TRBV28 and TRBJ2-7, with 7 bases matching TRBD1. Germline V gives CDR1 MDHEN, CDR2 SYDVKM. V trimming: 6 bases; J trimming: 2 bases; junction bases outside the gene matches: 4. The CDR3 has 13 amino acids. The CDR3, as DNA: TGTGCCAGCAGCCGGGACAGTACCTACGAGCAGTACTTC. The encoded protein is CASSRDSTYEQYF.

The chain combines TRBV6-1 with TRBJ2-2; 8 bases are a match to TRBD1. The CDR3 consists of 17 residues. The J segment lost 4 bases and the V segment lost 0 bases, leaving 7 bases of the junction unmatched. Germline lookup yields CDR1 MNHNS and CDR2 SASEGT. The CDR3 DNA reads TGTGCCAGCAGTGAAGCGGGACAGGCGGTCGGCACCGGGGAGCTGTTTTTT. The encoded protein is CASSEAGQAVGTGELFF.

Written as DNA, the CDR3 is TGTGCCAGCAGCCGGACTAGCGGGGGGTCCCCAGATACGCAGTATTTT. It codes for CASSRTSGGSPDTQYF. The chain uses TRBV5-4 and TRBJ2-3; 14 bases map to TRBD2. Germline V gene lookup returns CDR1 SGHNT and CDR2 YYREEE (reference sequence). The CDR3 loop spans 16 amino acids. V dropped 4 bases and J dropped 4; count of bases not matched to a gene: 5.

This clone was seen repeatedly, ten times or more. This rearrangement joins TRBV6-1 to TRBJ1-2, with unresolved D. The CDR3 contains 14 residues. Trimming shortened V by 1 base and J by 4 bases, and 10 bases separated the two germline ends. The germline CDR1 and CDR2 sequences are MNHNS and SASEGT. The CDR3 region is CASSEEVRSYGYTF. CDR3 DNA: TGTGCCAGCAGTGAAGAAGTCAGATCCTATGGCTACACCTTC.

The genes are TRBV18 and TRBJ2-5; 9 bases are shared with TRBD1. This CDR3 spans 16 amino acids. V shed 3 bases and J 2 bases; nucleotides not matched to a gene: 7. From germline, CDR1 is KGHSH and CDR2 LQKENI. The CDR3 DNA reads as TGTGCCAGCTCACCGGGACAGGGAATGCGGCAAGAGACCCAGTACTTC. Protein: CASSPGQGMRQETQYF.

The chain couples TRBV5-4 to TRBJ2-7; 11 positions agree with TRBD2. The CDR3 is made up of 16 amino acids. V shed 0 bases, J shed 6 bases, and the junction held 8 bases outside the gene matches. Germline V gives CDR1 SGHNT, CDR2 YYREEE (reference sequence). In nucleotides, the CDR3 is TGTGCCAGCAGCTTGGCGAAGACTAGCGGGAAAACCGAGCAGTACTTC. Protein sequence: CASSLAKTSGKTEQYF.

The V gene is TRBV4-1, the J gene TRBJ1-2; D is undetermined. This CDR3 comprises 13 residues. Per the germline V gene, CDR1 is MGHRA and CDR2 is YSYEKL. With 2 bases removed from V and 5 bases from J, the gap between germline ends came to 9 bases. The CDR3 nucleotides read TGCGCCAGCAGCCAATCTGGAGGATATGGCTACACCTTC. Amino acids: CASSQSGGYGYTF.

The chain uses TRBV27 and TRBJ1-5; D perhaps matches TRBD1 (5 bases). Trimming pared 0 bases from V and 9 bases from J, leaving 6 bases between. Germline V gene data show CDR1 as MNHEY and CDR2 as SMNVEV (reference sequence). This CDR3 comprises 12 residues. The CDR3 loop is CASSLSGGPQHF. The CDR3 DNA reads as TGTGCCAGCAGTTTATCCGGGGGGCCCCAGCATTTT.

V usage is TRBV27 and J usage is TRBJ2-5, with TRBD1 matching over 11 bases. This CDR3 comprises 14 residues. Germline V gives CDR1 MNHEY, CDR2 SMNVEV (reference sequence). J gave up 4 bases and V 3 bases, and 1 base lay outside the gene matches. The CDR3 DNA is TGTGCCAGCAGTTTGGGACAGGGGGTAGAGACCCAGTACTTC. The encoded protein is CASSLGQGVETQYF.

The rearrangement joins TRBV5-6 to TRBJ2-7; the match to TRBD2 covers 8 bases. The CDR3 is 14 residues long. CDR1 and CDR2 from the germline V gene are SGHDT and YYEEEE. J lost 3 bases, V lost 3 bases, and 5 bases had no gene match. This CDR3 is CASSWGAGGYEQYF. For the CDR3, the DNA is TGTGCCAGCAGCTGGGGGGCGGGGGGCTACGAGCAGTACTTC.

V usage is TRBV7-9 and J usage is TRBJ1-1, with D unresolved. The CDR3 sequence is 12 residues long. V was cut by 5 bases and J by 5 bases, with 9 bases left in between. Looked up from germline, CDR1 is SEHNR and CDR2 is FQNEAQ (reference sequence). CDR3: CASSRDGTEAFF. As DNA, the CDR3 is TGTGCCAGCAGCCGGGATGGTACTGAAGCTTTCTTT.

This clone was seen a single time. The chain links TRBV29-1 to TRBJ2-3; a weak D match, TRBD2 (5 bases). V dropped 4 bases and J dropped 2 bases, with 13 bases sitting between them. Germline CDR1 reads SQVTM; CDR2 reads ANQGSEA. The CDR3 has 14 residues. The chain's CDR3 is CSVASSHPTDTQYF. The CDR3, as DNA: TGCAGCGTTGCTTCTAGCCACCCCACAGATACGCAGTATTTT.

V gene TRBV4-1 combines with J gene TRBJ1-5; 7 bases are a match to TRBD1. This CDR3 spans 16 amino acids. CDR1 MGHRA and CDR2 YSYEKL come from the germline V gene. J was trimmed by 0 bases and V by 2 bases; bases with no gene match: 4. The CDR3 DNA sequence: TGCGCCAGCAGCCAAATACAGGGGAGTAGCAATCAGCCCCAGCATTTT. Translation: CASSQIQGSSNQPQHF.

The gene calls are TRBV5-1 and TRBJ1-2, with D hard to call. V was clipped by 0 bases and J by 2 bases, with 14 bases between them. The CDR3 runs to 16 residues. Germline V gene sequence: CDR1 SGHRS, CDR2 YFSETQ. CDR3 coding DNA: TGCGCCAGCAGCTTGGGAACTCCCCTGACAAACTATGGCTACACCTTC. Its translation: CASSLGTPLTNYGYTF. The variable domain in full, completed from reference TRBV5-1 and TRBJ1-2, reads KAGVTQTPRYLIKTRGQQVTLSCSPISGHRSVSWYQQTPGQGLQFLFEYFSETQRNKGNFPGRFSGRQFSNSRSEMNVSTLELGDSALYLCASSLGTPLTNYGYTFGSGTRLTVV.

This chain joins TRBV6-1 and TRBJ2-1; weak D call: TRBD2 (6 bases). V lost 4 bases to trimming and J lost 4 bases, with 14 bases between them. Germline V gives CDR1 MNHNS, CDR2 SASEGT. There are 15 residues in the CDR3. Written as DNA, the CDR3 is TGTGCCAGCAGTGCACTGGCTAGCGAGTACAATGAGCAGTTCTTC. It codes for CASSALASEYNEQFF.

V gene TRBV19 combines with J gene TRBJ1-1; the D is unclear. With 1 base removed from V and 1 base from J, the gap between germline ends came to 4 bases. Germline V gene lookup returns CDR1 LNHDA and CDR2 SQIVND (reference sequence). This CDR3 contains 13 residues. The CDR3 sequence: CASSIGGNTEAFF. The DNA for the CDR3 is TGTGCCAGTAGTATAGGAGGGAACACTGAAGCTTTCTTT.

This clone has a handful of counts. The gene calls are TRBV5-1 and TRBJ2-7; the match to TRBD2 covers 11 bases. Per the germline V gene, CDR1 is SGHRS and CDR2 is YFSETQ. CDR3 size: 15 residues. The V gene end was trimmed by 4 bases and the J gene end by 7 bases; junction bases not matched to a gene: 10. The CDR3 DNA is TGCGCCAGCAGCCCAATAGCGGGAGGGCCACTTGAGCAGTACTTC. Translated: CASSPIAGGPLEQYF.

The chain couples TRBV20-1 to TRBJ2-1; D is ambiguous. CDR1 is DFQATT, CDR2 SNEGSKA, per germline (reference sequence). The CDR3 runs 11 residues. The ends were cut back, 6 bases at V and 1 base at J, with 4 bases in the middle. In DNA form, the CDR3 reads TGCAGTGCCGGGTCCTACAATGAGCAGTTCTTC. Translated: CSAGSYNEQFF.

The chain joins TRBV11-2 to TRBJ1-4; D unresolved. This CDR3 comprises 16 residues. Germline V gene lookup returns CDR1 SGHAT and CDR2 FQNNGV. V dropped 5 bases and J dropped 0 bases, with 13 bases sitting between them. The CDR3 reads CASSPRGASTNEKLFF. The CDR3 DNA is TGTGCCAGCAGCCCACGAGGCGCGTCAACTAATGAAAAACTGTTTTTT.

Only one count was recorded for this clone. The V gene is TRBV28, the J gene TRBJ2-7, with 9 bases lining up with TRBD1. The CDR3 extends over 16 amino acids. After removal of 8 bases from V and 6 bases from J, the junction contained 17 bases not matched to a gene. CDR1 is MDHEN and CDR2 is SYDVKM in the germline V gene. CDR3: CASPPRDRTGVGEQYF. The CDR3 DNA sequence: TGTGCCAGCCCACCTCGAGACCGGACAGGGGTGGGCGAGCAGTACTTC. Looking up the rest from reference TRBV28 and TRBJ2-7 gives the full variable domain: DVKVTQSSRYLVKRTGEKVFLECVQDMDHENMFWYRQDPGLGLRLIYFSYDVKMKEKGDIPEGYSVSREKKERFSLILESASTNQTSMYLCASPPRDRTGVGEQYFGPGTRLTVT.

This clone turned up a few times. The V gene is TRBV5-6, the J gene TRBJ1-2; D perhaps matches TRBD1 (6 bases). The CDR3 extends over 14 amino acids. Trimming left V 4 bases short and J 3 bases short, with 13 bases between. Germline-derived CDR1 and CDR2 are SGHDT and YYEEEE. The CDR3 bases are TGTGCCAGCAGCCCTGCAGGGGCCGACTATGGCTACACCTTC. Translating it yields CASSPAGADYGYTF.

This chain joins TRBV11-1 and TRBJ2-5; tentatively, D is TRBD1 (6 bases). Deletions cut 5 bases from V and 5 bases from J, with 15 bases between. The CDR3 contains 14 residues. The germline CDR1 and CDR2 sequences are SGHAT and FQDESV (reference sequence). The CDR3 nucleotides read TGTGCCAGCAGCAGGCACAGGGCTGATGAGACCCAGTACTTC. Encoded protein: CASSRHRADETQYF.

The chain has TRBV27 and TRBJ2-5; D is ambiguous. This CDR3 contains 15 residues. The V gene lost 2 bases and the J gene lost 1 base, with 11 bases spanning the gap. The V gene's germline CDR1 is MNHEY and CDR2 SMNVEV (reference sequence). CDR3 loop: CASSLEPKLQETQYF. CDR3 DNA: TGTGCCAGCAGTTTAGAACCAAAGCTCCAAGAGACCCAGTACTTC.

The genes are TRBV5-1 and TRBJ2-7; no reliable D call. V gave up 4 bases and J gave up 5 bases, with 25 bases separating them. CDR1 and CDR2 (germline): SGHRS, YFSETQ. The CDR3 is 17 amino acids. In DNA form, the CDR3 reads TGCGCCAGCAGCCCCTACCTCTACCAGGCTTCAATTCACGAGCAGTACTTC. Protein: CASSPYLYQASIHEQYF.

This chain's CDR3 is CASSLAQAGGPSDTQYF. CDR3 in DNA: TGTGCCAGCAGTTTAGCCCAAGCGGGAGGGCCCTCAGATACGCAGTATTTT. The gene calls are TRBV27 and TRBJ2-3; 10 nucleotides agree with TRBD2. The CDR3 runs to 17 residues. J was trimmed by 4 bases and V by 2 bases; bases with no gene match: 9. CDR1 is MNHEY, CDR2 SMNVEV, per germline (reference sequence).